These T cell receptor beta chains were read from a single sample in a study of T cells after yellow fever vaccination. TCRdb reanalysed the 5' RACE reads using MiXCR and keeps one entry per CDR3 protein. The sample has around 310,000 distinct CDR3 sequences; roughly 4% are singletons. The sample was PBMCs, taken on the day of the yellow fever booster vaccination. These receptors were obtained from a man aged 18-30 years who received the YFV17D yellow fever vaccine. CDR3s include the opening cysteine and the closing phenylalanine or tryptophan. The D gene is left open where the match is weak. A row's size may be missing; if present it is once, few, many or a size class.

clone_size d_call j_call v_call cdr3_aa cdr3_nt
few TRBD2 TRBJ2-5 TRBV6-6 CASSPPPGLALETQYF TGTGCCAGCAGTCCGCCCCCGGGACTAGCTCTAGAGACCCAGTACTTC
many . TRBJ2-1 TRBV7-2 CASSLSWGNEQFF TGTGCCAGCAGCTTATCATGGGGCAATGAGCAGTTCTTC
few . TRBJ2-7 TRBV20-1 CSARDLGGRSYEQYF TGCAGTGCTAGAGATTTAGGAGGGAGGTCCTACGAGCAGTACTTC
many . TRBJ2-4 TRBV7-9 CASTDGAALAKNIQYF TGTGCCAGCACCGATGGAGCAGCCCTAGCCAAAAACATTCAGTACTTC
many . TRBJ2-5 TRBV12-3/TRBV12-4 CASSLWGEETQYF TGTGCCAGCAGTTTATGGGGGGAAGAGACCCAGTACTTC
many TRBD2 TRBJ2-3 TRBV3-1 CASARSSGGAQDTQYF TGTGCCAGCGCAAGAAGTAGCGGGGGGGCGCAAGATACGCAGTATTTT
few TRBD2 TRBJ2-1 TRBV10-3 CAISESRTSGGNEQFF TGTGCCATCAGTGAGTCCAGGACTAGCGGGGGTAATGAGCAGTTCTTC
few . TRBJ2-2 TRBV7-2 CASSFYQGLLTGELFF TGTGCCAGCAGCTTCTATCAGGGCCTCCTCACCGGGGAGCTGTTTTTT
few . TRBJ2-3 TRBV7-2 CASSSKTTRVGSTDTQYF TGTGCCAGCAGCTCGAAGACGACTAGAGTGGGAAGCACAGATACGCAGTATTTT
many . TRBJ2-7 TRBV9 CASSVAGRPSNPGEQYF TGTGCCAGCAGCGTAGCTGGGCGGCCTTCGAACCCGGGGGAGCAGTACTTC
. TRBD1 TRBJ1-1 TRBV5-1 CASSPGQGSMNTEAFF TGCGCCAGCAGCCCCGGACAGGGTTCCATGAACACTGAAGCTTTCTTT
few . TRBJ1-3 TRBV6-5 CASSYGDPSGNTIYF TGTGCCAGCAGTTACGGGGACCCCTCTGGAAACACCATATATTTT
many . TRBJ1-6 TRBV6-1 CASRVTQDSPLHF TGTGCCAGCAGGGTCACTCAGGATTCACCCCTCCACTTT
. . TRBJ1-4 TRBV15 CATSRVTTTNEKLFF TGTGCCACCAGCAGAGTCACAACAACTAATGAAAAACTGTTTTTT
many . TRBJ2-3 TRBV5-1 CASSLGGTSTDTQYF TGCGCCAGCAGCTTGGGAGGGACATCCACAGATACGCAGTATTTT
many . TRBJ2-1 TRBV5-1 CASSREIGLGNEQFF TGCGCCAGCAGCCGCGAGATAGGGTTAGGCAATGAGCAGTTCTTC
many . TRBJ2-5 TRBV7-8 CASSLNTGSMETQYF TGTGCCAGCAGCTTAAACACAGGGAGCATGGAGACCCAGTACTTC
many TRBD1 TRBJ1-2 TRBV7-9 CASIGTGDGSNYGYTF TGTGCCAGCATCGGGACAGGGGACGGATCTAACTATGGCTACACCTTC
few . TRBJ2-1 TRBV20-1 CSASRATYNEQFF TGCAGTGCTAGCAGGGCTACCTACAATGAGCAGTTCTTC
many TRBD2 TRBJ2-1 TRBV20-1 CSARDKTSGGLWQFF TGCAGTGCTAGGGATAAGACTAGCGGGGGGTTATGGCAGTTCTTC
many . TRBJ2-3 TRBV12-3/TRBV12-4 CASSGGPPDTQYF TGTGCCAGCAGTGGGGGACCGCCAGATACGCAGTATTTT
few . TRBJ2-1 TRBV27 CASSTFGPYNEQFF TGTGCCAGCTCAACCTTTGGGCCCTACAATGAGCAGTTCTTC
many . TRBJ1-2 TRBV7-2 CASSLGRANYGYTF TGTGCCAGCAGCTTGGGACGCGCTAACTATGGCTACACCTTC
many TRBD2 TRBJ2-1 TRBV7-2 CASSPRAGGYNEQFF TGTGCCAGCAGCCCGCGGGCGGGGGGCTACAATGAGCAGTTCTTC
many . TRBJ1-5 TRBV6-6 CASSYYETAYSNQPQHF TGTGCCAGCAGTTACTACGAGACGGCTTATAGCAATCAGCCCCAGCATTTT
. . TRBJ1-1 TRBV29-1 CSVGDLRDTEAFF TGCAGCGTAGGGGACCTCAGGGACACTGAAGCTTTCTTT
many TRBD2 TRBJ2-3 TRBV27 CASSSAGGWEGTQYF TGTGCCAGCAGTTCCGCGGGGGGGTGGGAAGGTACGCAGTATTTT
many . TRBJ1-1 TRBV7-9 CASSLANRVEAFF TGTGCCAGCAGCTTAGCGAACAGGGTCGAAGCTTTCTTT
many TRBD1 TRBJ1-1 TRBV5-1 CASSLEGTGGHVEAFF TGCGCCAGCAGCTTGGAGGGGACAGGGGGCCACGTGGAAGCTTTCTTT
many . TRBJ1-2 TRBV7-2 CASSLGLAGYYGYTF TGTGCCAGCAGCTTAGGTCTGGCGGGATACTATGGCTACACCTTC
many . TRBJ1-2 TRBV20-1 CSASAPGSRNYGYTF TGCAGTGCTAGTGCTCCCGGGTCGAGGAACTATGGCTACACCTTC
few TRBD1 TRBJ1-2 TRBV28 CASRGGTVKNYGYTF TGTGCCAGCAGGGGCGGGACAGTAAAAAACTATGGCTACACCTTC
many TRBD2 TRBJ2-2 TRBV4-2 CASSPGLAGGLGELFF TGTGCCAGCAGCCCGGGACTAGCGGGGGGGCTCGGGGAGCTGTTTTTT
many . TRBJ2-6 TRBV9 CASSVLISGANVLTF TGTGCCAGCAGCGTATTAATCTCTGGGGCCAACGTCCTGACTTTC
many . TRBJ2-2 TRBV9 CASSVAGYTGELFF TGTGCCAGCAGCGTAGCGGGGTACACCGGGGAGCTGTTTTTT